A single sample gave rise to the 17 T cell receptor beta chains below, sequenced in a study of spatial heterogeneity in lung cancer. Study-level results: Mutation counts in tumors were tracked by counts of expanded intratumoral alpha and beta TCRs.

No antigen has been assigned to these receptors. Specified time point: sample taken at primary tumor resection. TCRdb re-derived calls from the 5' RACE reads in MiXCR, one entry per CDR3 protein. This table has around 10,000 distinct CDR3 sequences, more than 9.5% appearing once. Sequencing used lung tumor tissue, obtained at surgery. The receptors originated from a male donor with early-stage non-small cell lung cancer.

CDR3 in amino acids: CASSHLLLRDRITYGYTF. CDR3 DNA sequence: TGTGCCAGCAGCCATCTTCTCCTCCGGGACAGAATAACCTATGGCTACACCTTC. This chain joins TRBV4-2 and TRBJ1-2, with 7 bases matching TRBD1. Unmatched junction bases numbered 17, after V lost 3 bases and J lost 4 bases. CDR3 size: 18 residues. Germline-derived CDR1 and CDR2 are LGHNA and YNFKEQ.

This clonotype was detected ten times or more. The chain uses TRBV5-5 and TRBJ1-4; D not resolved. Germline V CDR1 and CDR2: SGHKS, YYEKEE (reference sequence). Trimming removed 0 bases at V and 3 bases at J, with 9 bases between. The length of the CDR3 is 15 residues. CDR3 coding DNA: TGTGCCAGCAGCTTGGAGTGGAGGTCTAATGAAAAACTGTTTTTT. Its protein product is CASSLEWRSNEKLFF.

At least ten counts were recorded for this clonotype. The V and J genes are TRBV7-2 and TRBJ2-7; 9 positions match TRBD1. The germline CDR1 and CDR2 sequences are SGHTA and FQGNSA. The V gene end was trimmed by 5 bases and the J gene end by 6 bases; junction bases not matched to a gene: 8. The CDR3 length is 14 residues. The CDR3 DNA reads TGTGCCAGCAGCCCAGACAGGGGGGACTTCGAGCAGTACTTC. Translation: CASSPDRGDFEQYF.

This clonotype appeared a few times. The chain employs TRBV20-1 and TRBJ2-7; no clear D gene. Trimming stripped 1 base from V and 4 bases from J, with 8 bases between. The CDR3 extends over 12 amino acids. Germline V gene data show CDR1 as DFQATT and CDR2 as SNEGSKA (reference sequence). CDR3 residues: CSARASAYEQYF. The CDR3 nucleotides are TGCAGTGCTAGAGCCTCCGCGTACGAGCAGTACTTC.

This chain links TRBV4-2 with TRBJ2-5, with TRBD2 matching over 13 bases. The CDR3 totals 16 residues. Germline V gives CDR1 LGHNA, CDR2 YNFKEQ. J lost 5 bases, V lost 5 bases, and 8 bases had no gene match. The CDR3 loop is CASSVRTSGGYETQYF. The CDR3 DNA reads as TGTGCCAGCAGCGTACGGACTAGCGGGGGTTACGAGACCCAGTACTTC.

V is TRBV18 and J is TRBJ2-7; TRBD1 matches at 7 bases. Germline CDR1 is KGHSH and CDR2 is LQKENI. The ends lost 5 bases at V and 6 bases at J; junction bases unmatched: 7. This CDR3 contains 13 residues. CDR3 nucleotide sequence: TGTGCCAGCTCAGGCCAGGGGGACAGCGAGCAGTACTTC. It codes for CASSGQGDSEQYF.

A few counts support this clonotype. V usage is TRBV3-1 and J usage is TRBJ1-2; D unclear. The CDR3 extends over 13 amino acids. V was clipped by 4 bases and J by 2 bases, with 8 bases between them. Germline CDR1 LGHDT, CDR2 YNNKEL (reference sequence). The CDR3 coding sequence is TGTGCCAGCAGCCTCCCGGGAAACTATGGCTACACCTTC. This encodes CASSLPGNYGYTF.

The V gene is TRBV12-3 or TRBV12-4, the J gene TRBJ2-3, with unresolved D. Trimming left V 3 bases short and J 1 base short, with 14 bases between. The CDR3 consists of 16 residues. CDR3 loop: CASSFRRRYRTDTQYF. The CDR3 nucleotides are TGTGCCAGCAGTTTTCGGCGCCGATACCGCACAGATACGCAGTATTTT.

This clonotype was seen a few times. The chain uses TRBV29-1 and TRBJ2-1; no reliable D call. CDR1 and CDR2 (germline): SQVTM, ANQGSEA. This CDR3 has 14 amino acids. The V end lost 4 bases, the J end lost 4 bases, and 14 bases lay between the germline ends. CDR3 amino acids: CSVGAQSPYNEQFF. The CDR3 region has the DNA TGCAGCGTTGGTGCACAGTCCCCATACAATGAGCAGTTCTTC.

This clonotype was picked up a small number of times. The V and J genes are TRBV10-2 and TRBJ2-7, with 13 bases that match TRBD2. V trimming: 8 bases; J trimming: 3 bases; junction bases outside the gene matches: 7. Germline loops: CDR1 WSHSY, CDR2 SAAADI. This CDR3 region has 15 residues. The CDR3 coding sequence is TGCGCCAGCTGTCCGGGACTAGCGGGGTACTACGAGCAGTACTTC. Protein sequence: CASCPGLAGYYEQYF.

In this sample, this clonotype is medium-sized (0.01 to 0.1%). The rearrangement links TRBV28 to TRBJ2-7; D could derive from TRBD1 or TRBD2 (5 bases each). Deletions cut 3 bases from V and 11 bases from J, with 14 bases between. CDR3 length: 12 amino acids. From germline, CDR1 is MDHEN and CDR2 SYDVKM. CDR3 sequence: CASSFPPGAEYF. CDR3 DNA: TGTGCCAGCAGTTTCCCCCCCGGGGCGGAGTACTTC.

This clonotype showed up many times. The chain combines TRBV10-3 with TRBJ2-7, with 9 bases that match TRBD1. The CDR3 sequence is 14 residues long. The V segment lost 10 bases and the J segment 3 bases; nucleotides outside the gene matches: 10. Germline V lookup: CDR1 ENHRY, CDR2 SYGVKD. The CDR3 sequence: CATTLPGQGYEQYF. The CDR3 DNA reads TGTGCCACTACCTTACCGGGACAGGGCTACGAGCAGTACTTC.

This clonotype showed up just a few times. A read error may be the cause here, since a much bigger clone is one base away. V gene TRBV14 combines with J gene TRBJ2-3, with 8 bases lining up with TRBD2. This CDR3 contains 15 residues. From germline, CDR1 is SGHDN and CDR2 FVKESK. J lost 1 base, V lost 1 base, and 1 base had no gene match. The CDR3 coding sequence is TGTGCCAGCAGCCAAGGGCGGGAGGGCACAGATACGCAGTATTTT. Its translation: CASSQGREGTDTQYF. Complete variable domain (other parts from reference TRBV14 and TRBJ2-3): EAGVTQFPSHSVIEKGQTVTLRCDPISGHDNLYWYRRVMGKEIKFLLHFVKESKQDESGMPNNRFLAERTGGTYSTLKVQPAELEDSGVYFCASSQGREGTDTQYFGPGTRLTVL.

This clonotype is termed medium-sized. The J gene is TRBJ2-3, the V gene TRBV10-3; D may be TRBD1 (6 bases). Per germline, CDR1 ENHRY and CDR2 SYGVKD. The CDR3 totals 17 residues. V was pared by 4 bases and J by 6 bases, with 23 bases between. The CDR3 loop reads CAISGYWDNILSDTQYF. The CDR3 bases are TGTGCCATCAGTGGCTATTGGGACAACATTTTATCTGATACGCAGTATTTT.

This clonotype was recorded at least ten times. CDR3 amino acids: CASSPQQGITEAFF. Here the CDR3 DNA reads TGTGCCAGCAGCCCCCAACAGGGTATAACTGAAGCTTTCTTT. This chain links TRBV13 with TRBJ1-1, with D possibly being TRBD1 (6 bases). Germline CDR1 and CDR2: PRHDT and FYEKMQ (reference sequence). V gave up 5 bases and J gave up 5 bases, with 15 bases separating them. This CDR3 has 14 amino acids.

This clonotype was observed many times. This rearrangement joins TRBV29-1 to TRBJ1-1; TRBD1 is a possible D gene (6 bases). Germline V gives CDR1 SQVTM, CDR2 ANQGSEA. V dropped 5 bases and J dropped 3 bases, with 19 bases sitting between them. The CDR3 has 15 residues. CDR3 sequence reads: CSVKAVGGPDTEAFF. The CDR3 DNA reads TGCAGCGTTAAGGCGGTGGGGGGGCCGGACACTGAAGCTTTCTTT.

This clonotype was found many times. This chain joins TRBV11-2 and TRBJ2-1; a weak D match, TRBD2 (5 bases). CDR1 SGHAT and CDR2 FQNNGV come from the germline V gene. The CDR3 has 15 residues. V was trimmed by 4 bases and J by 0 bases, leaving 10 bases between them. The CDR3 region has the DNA TGTGCCAGCAGCTCGCTTGGGAGCTCCTACAATGAGCAGTTCTTC. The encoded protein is CASSSLGSSYNEQFF.